The 24 T cell receptor beta chains listed next were all sequenced from one sample in a study of blood T cell repertoires in COVID-19. Generated by immunoSEQ multiplex PCR, the TCRdb table keeps only in-frame clones and is missing some. This table holds 130,000 to 150,000 clones, 70% to 80% found once. The sequencing input was peripheral blood. The receptor source for this set is a woman aged 70-85 years with COVID-19, enrolled during active disease.

This clone occurred once. The chain has TRBV2 and TRBJ2-7, with unresolved D. CDR1 and CDR2 from the germline V gene are SNHLY and FYNNEI. The CDR3 contains 11 residues. Trimming removed 7 bases at V and 3 bases at J, with 7 bases between. CDR3 protein: CASTLNYEQYF. The CDR3 DNA follows: TGTGCCAGCACCTTAAACTACGAGCAGTACTTC.

The chain links TRBV7-2 to TRBJ2-7, with no clear D. V was cut by 4 bases and J by 0 bases, with 7 bases left in between. Germline V gene data show CDR1 as SGHTA and CDR2 as FQGNSA. This CDR3 is 13 amino acids long. In DNA, the CDR3 is TGTGCCAGCAGCTACAGCTACTCCTACGAGCAGTACTTC. This sequence encodes CASSYSYSYEQYF.

V usage is TRBV5-1 and J usage is TRBJ2-1; D may be TRBD1 (5 bases). The germline V gene encodes CDR1 SGHRS and CDR2 YFSETQ. Trimming took 6 bases from V and 5 from J, leaving 12 bases between them. This CDR3 has 13 residues. The CDR3 nucleotides are TGCGCCAGCAACCCAGGGCAGGACAATGAGCAGTTCTTC. It encodes CASNPGQDNEQFF.

The rearrangement uses TRBV3-1 (or the pseudogene TRBV3-2) and TRBJ1-1; D may be TRBD1 (5 bases). V was cut by 4 bases and J by 1 base, with 13 bases left in between. The length of the CDR3 is 15 residues. Germline assignment: CDR1 LGHDT and CDR2 YNNKEL (reference sequence). The CDR3 reads CASSPGGTGNTEAFF. The DNA of the CDR3 is TGTGCCAGCAGCCCCGGCGGGACGGGGAACACTGAAGCTTTCTTT.

About this clone itself: The limits of the CDR3 on the DNA are not certain, so only TCRdb's listed CDR3 is given. The V call is TRBV21-1, the J call TRBJ2-3; TRBD1, the table's D call, was not compared with the DNA. TRBV21-1 is a recognized pseudogene. The CDR3 length equals 15 residues, ends included. The CDR3 is CASSWGEGAVDTQYF.

This sequence joins TRBV29-1 and TRBJ1-5; possible D gene TRBD1, 6 bases. Between the trimmed V and J ends, which lost 6 bases and 3 bases, there was a span of 9 bases. CDR3 length: 12 amino acids. Germline CDR1 SQVTM, CDR2 ANQGSEA. This CDR3 is CSVSGVNQPQHF. The CDR3, as DNA: TGCAGCGTATCAGGGGTCAATCAGCCCCAGCATTTT. Combining the CDR3 with reference TRBV29-1 and TRBJ1-5 gives the whole variable domain SAVISQKPSRDICQRGTSLTIQCQVDSQVTMMFWYRQQPGQSLTLIATANQGSEATYESGFVIDKFPISRPNLTFSTLTVSNMSPEDSSIYLCSVSGVNQPQHFGDGTRLSIL.

The CDR3 nucleotides are TGTGCCAGCAGCCCTAATAGCGGGGTTACTGAAGCTTTCTTT. This codes for CASSPNSGVTEAFF. The chain links TRBV3-1 (or the pseudogene TRBV3-2) to TRBJ1-1; D is undetermined. The CDR3 loop spans 14 amino acids. V shed 4 bases and J shed 5 bases, with 14 bases lying between them. Germline-derived CDR1 and CDR2 are LGHDT and YNNKEL (reference sequence).

This chain links TRBV7-8 with TRBJ2-7; 8 nucleotides agree with TRBD1. The CDR3 sequence is 14 residues long. V was clipped by 5 bases and J by 3 bases; unmatched bases: 6. Germline loops: CDR1 SGHVS, CDR2 FQNEAQ. DNA of the CDR3: TGTGCCAGCAGCCCGACAGGGGCAGGCTACGAGCAGTACTTC. Translated: CASSPTGAGYEQYF.

The chain carries TRBV29-1 and TRBJ2-2; unclear D gene. CDR1 and CDR2 from the germline V gene are SQVTM and ANQGSEA. V was shortened by 5 bases and J by 4 bases, with 5 bases between the two germline ends. The length of the CDR3 is 11 residues. The CDR3 region is CSVRFTGELFF. CDR3 DNA sequence: TGCAGCGTTCGGTTCACCGGGGAGCTGTTTTTT.

V and J are TRBV7-9 and TRBJ2-3; tentatively, D is TRBD1 (5 bases). The germline V and J ends were trimmed by 0 bases and 8 bases, with 9 bases remaining between them. The CDR3 is 13 amino acids. Germline V gene lookup returns CDR1 SEHNR and CDR2 FQNEAQ (reference sequence). The CDR3 DNA follows: TGTGCCAGCAGCTTAGCGGACCAGGGTACGCAGTATTTT. Protein sequence: CASSLADQGTQYF.

The chain employs TRBV6-2 or TRBV6-3 and TRBJ2-3, with 11 bases fitting TRBD1. CDR1 and CDR2 (germline): MNHEY, SVGEGT. The CDR3 is made up of 17 amino acids. With 1 base clipped from V and 4 bases from J, the junction kept 7 bases outside the gene matches. CDR3 bases: TGTGCCAGCAGTTACTACGGACAGGGGGCCAGGGCAGATACGCAGTATTTT. Encoded protein: CASSYYGQGARADTQYF.

CDR3 DNA sequence: TGTGCCAGCAGTCAGACAGGGATCTACGAGCAGTACTTC. It translates to CASSQTGIYEQYF. The chain joins TRBV6-1 to TRBJ2-7; 7 bases match TRBD1. The V gene end was trimmed by 5 bases and the J gene end by 3 bases; junction bases not matched to a gene: 4. This CDR3 is 13 amino acids long. Germline assignment: CDR1 MNHNS and CDR2 SASEGT.

The chain uses TRBV6-5 and TRBJ2-7, with a possible D match to TRBD1 (5 bases). The CDR3 runs to 13 residues. Deletions cut 2 bases from V and 6 bases from J, with 11 bases between. CDR1 is MNHEY, CDR2 SVGAGI, per germline. The CDR3 here is CASSYRGRLEQYF. The CDR3 nucleotides read TGTGCCAGCAGTTACAGGGGCCGTCTCGAGCAGTACTTC.

The chain is built from TRBV11-2 and TRBJ2-3; 8 bases map to TRBD1. CDR1 and CDR2 from the germline V gene are SGHAT and FQNNGV. The CDR3 contains 13 residues. V lost 5 bases, J lost 4 bases, and 2 bases stayed unmatched. This CDR3 reads CASSLQGADTQYF. In DNA, the CDR3 is TGTGCCAGCAGCCTACAGGGGGCAGATACGCAGTATTTT.

The CDR3 region is CASSLYPAGLGYEQFF. CDR3 nucleotide sequence: TGCGCCAGCAGCTTGTATCCAGCGGGGCTTGGCTATGAGCAGTTCTTC. The rearrangement joins TRBV5-1 to TRBJ2-1, with TRBD2 identical over 7 bases. Trimming removed 1 base from V and 8 bases from J; junction bases left unmatched: 12. The germline CDR1 and CDR2 sequences are SGHRS and YFSETQ. The CDR3 consists of 16 residues.

The chain employs TRBV30 and TRBJ1-2; a possible D gene is TRBD1 (6 bases). There are 13 residues in the CDR3. V was cut by 2 bases and J by 8 bases, with 15 bases left in between. The germline gives CDR1 GTSNPN, CDR2 SVGIG (reference sequence). The CDR3, as DNA: TGTGCCTGGAGTTATTCGAACAGGGAGGGCTACACCTTC. Protein sequence: CAWSYSNREGYTF.

The V and J genes are TRBV27 and TRBJ2-7; D may be TRBD2 (6 bases). Deletions cut 2 bases from V and 1 base from J, with 15 bases between. The germline gives CDR1 MNHEY, CDR2 SMNVEV (reference sequence). This CDR3 contains 16 residues. CDR3: CASSLLGGVKSYEQYF. CDR3 bases: TGTGCCAGCAGTTTACTCGGCGGGGTAAAATCCTACGAGCAGTACTTC.

The rearrangement links TRBV2 to TRBJ2-3; 7 bases are a match to TRBD1. Per the germline V gene, CDR1 is SNHLY and CDR2 is FYNNEI. CDR3 length: 15 amino acids. J lost 1 base, V lost 6 bases, and 7 bases had no gene match. As DNA, the CDR3 is TGTGCCAGCAGAGGGGACAGCCTAGGCACAGATACGCAGTATTTT. Encoded protein: CASRGDSLGTDTQYF. The variable domain in full, completed from reference TRBV2 and TRBJ2-3, reads EPEVTQTPSHQVTQMGQEVILRCVPISNHLYFYWYRQILGQKVEFLVSFYNNEISEKSEIFDDQFSVERPDGSNFTLKIRSTKLEDSAMYFCASRGDSLGTDTQYFGPGTRLTVL.

Concerning this clone: Distinct nucleotide sequences in the sample also encode this CDR3. The chain joins TRBV5-1 to TRBJ2-5; 12 nucleotides agree with TRBD2. Germline V gene data show CDR1 as SGHRS and CDR2 as YFSETQ. The CDR3 consists of 14 residues. The trim removed 4 bases at V and 5 bases at J, leaving 3 bases unmatched. The CDR3 DNA reads TGCGCCAGCAGCCCGGGGACTAGCGGGGAGACCCAGTACTTC. It encodes CASSPGTSGETQYF.

This sequence joins TRBV5-1 and TRBJ2-7; 9 positions agree with TRBD1. This CDR3 is 14 amino acids long. Germline CDR1 reads SGHRS; CDR2 reads YFSETQ. V lost 4 bases, J lost 0 bases, and 2 bases stayed unmatched. CDR3 loop: CASSPGQGSYEQYF. In DNA form, the CDR3 reads TGCGCCAGCAGCCCGGGACAGGGCTCCTACGAGCAGTACTTC.

J is TRBJ1-1 and V is TRBV29-1, with D hard to call. The length of the CDR3 is 11 residues. V was pared by 4 bases and J by 6 bases, with 9 bases between. Germline V gene data show CDR1 as SQVTM and CDR2 as ANQGSEA. This CDR3 reads CSVGQRAEAFF. The CDR3 DNA follows: TGCAGCGTTGGACAACGCGCTGAAGCTTTCTTT.

The chain employs TRBV6-5 and TRBJ2-2; 9 bases match TRBD1. Germline CDR1 reads MNHEY; CDR2 reads SVGAGI. This CDR3 is built from 15 residues. V trimming: 8 bases; J trimming: 6 bases; junction bases outside the gene matches: 10. CDR3 sequence reads: CASGTGFFVSGELFF. The CDR3 nucleotides read TGTGCCAGCGGGACAGGGTTTTTCGTGTCCGGGGAGCTGTTTTTT.

This sequence joins TRBV11-2 and TRBJ2-1; D not resolved. CDR3 length equals 13 residues. V lost 1 base and J 5 bases, leaving 6 bases between the germline ends. Germline CDR1 SGHAT, CDR2 FQNNGV. The CDR3 nucleotides are TGTGCCAGCAGCTTAGGGCTCAACAATGAGCAGTTCTTC. It translates to CASSLGLNNEQFF.

This clone was detected a few times. V and J are TRBV7-9 and TRBJ1-3, with 7 nucleotides matching TRBD1. The CDR3 loop spans 15 amino acids. Trimming cost V 2 bases and J 3 bases; bases outside gene matches: 4. Germline CDR1 SEHNR, CDR2 FQNEAQ (reference sequence). CDR3 protein: CASSLSRGFGNTIYF. In DNA, the CDR3 is TGTGCCAGCAGCTTATCCAGGGGGTTTGGAAACACCATATATTTT.